The 6 T cell receptor beta chains reported below all come from one sample, sequenced in a study of T cells after yellow fever vaccination. Each CDR3 protein is one row after TCRdb ran MiXCR on the 5' RACE reads. In the table there are about 340,000 distinct CDR3 sequences, about an eighth of which are singletons. This specimen consisted of CD4+ T cells sorted from PBMCs, obtained 15 days after the yellow fever booster vaccination. The receptors were gathered from a young man who received the YFV17D yellow fever vaccine.

This clonotype occurred a few times. CDR3 residues: CASSSRSGSNQPQHF. In DNA form, the CDR3 reads TGTGCCAGCAGCTCCCGATCGGGGAGCAATCAGCCCCAGCATTTT. The J gene is TRBJ1-5, the V gene TRBV7-2; D is ambiguous. Per germline, CDR1 SGHTA and CDR2 FQGNSA. The V gene lost 4 bases and the J gene lost 1 base, with 11 bases spanning the gap. This CDR3 is 15 amino acids long.

J is TRBJ1-1 and V is TRBV7-3; 8 bases fit TRBD1. The CDR3 loop spans 14 amino acids. V lost 5 bases and J lost 4; bases outside the gene matches: 6. Germline CDR1 is SGHTA and CDR2 is FQGTGA. The CDR3 region is CASSKDRVGTEAFF. The CDR3 coding sequence is TGTGCCAGCAGCAAGGACAGGGTAGGCACTGAAGCTTTCTTT.

The genes are TRBV5-1 and TRBJ1-2; D gene ambiguous. Germline assignment: CDR1 SGHRS and CDR2 YFSETQ. The germline V and J ends were trimmed by 0 bases and 7 bases, with 16 bases remaining between them. The CDR3 length is 15 residues. CDR3 sequence reads: CASSLGFGESAGYTF. Written as DNA, the CDR3 is TGCGCCAGCAGCTTGGGGTTTGGCGAGTCGGCTGGCTACACCTTC. Drawing the rest from reference TRBV5-1 and TRBJ1-2, the complete variable domain is KAGVTQTPRYLIKTRGQQVTLSCSPISGHRSVSWYQQTPGQGLQFLFEYFSETQRNKGNFPGRFSGRQFSNSRSEMNVSTLELGDSALYLCASSLGFGESAGYTFGSGTRLTVV.

The CDR3 bases are TGTGCCAGCAGCCCCCAGGTCTCGGCGGGGAACACTGAAGCTTTCTTT. Amino acid sequence: CASSPQVSAGNTEAFF. The J gene is TRBJ1-1, the V gene TRBV5-4; D remains unclear. Germline V gene sequence: CDR1 SGHNT, CDR2 YYREEE (reference sequence). The CDR3 loop spans 16 amino acids. V gave up 4 bases and J gave up 1 base, with 17 bases separating them.

The sample holds many counts of this clonotype. V gene TRBV5-1 combines with J gene TRBJ2-5; 8 bases are a match to TRBD2. Germline loops: CDR1 SGHRS, CDR2 YFSETQ. The CDR3 is made up of 15 amino acids. V dropped 1 base and J dropped 1; count of bases not matched to a gene: 3. The CDR3 bases are TGCGCCAGCAGCTTGTCCCTAGCGGGCCAAGAGACCCAGTACTTC. Translation gives CASSLSLAGQETQYF.

In this sample, this clonotype turned up many times. The chain recombines TRBV7-2 with TRBJ1-2, with TRBD1 matching 7 bases. Trimming removed 5 bases from V and 3 bases from J; junction bases left unmatched: 3. CDR3 length: 13 residues. CDR1 is SGHTA, CDR2 FQGNSA, per germline. The CDR3 DNA is TGTGCCAGCAGCCAGACAGGGTACTATGGCTACACCTTC. As protein: CASSQTGYYGYTF.